This T cell receptor (beta chain) derives from a study of Tregs in tolerant kidney transplant recipients (dated by TCRdb to about 2019). Broadly, across the study: The transplants used related donors along with nonmyeloablative bone marrow transplantation, and in the human trials mixed chimerism was transient. The study applied TCRbeta sequencing to find donor-specific regulatory T cells before combined kidney and bone marrow transplantation and then followed those same cells after transplant. The paper's findings and limits, for the study overall: Because the study included only a small number of patients, the results must be confirmed in larger populations and under other immunosuppression protocols. Expanding Tregs with activated donor B cells appeared to identify the most biologically relevant and donor-specific TCRbeta repertoire. Biological reproducibility was not directly assessed, although technical replication error appeared to be minimal. In tolerant patients, donor-specific Tregs expanded more than Tregs overall, which suggests antigen-driven rather than nonspecific expansion. For some patients, the PCR primers changed as time went on, which meant samples from those patients could not be compared with one another at the nucleotide level.

The CDR3 covers 14 residues, taking in both the cysteine and the phenylalanine. CDR3 DNA only is kept here, 42 bases in frame from base 1. CDR1 and CDR2 were assigned from the germline V gene (reference sequence) as SEHNR and FQNEAQ. V was cut back by 2 bases and J by 8 bases, leaving a gap of 12 bases between them. This clone was found once. Its antigen target is currently unknown. Base-call qualities are not available, and no considerably larger clone is one nucleotide away. For TCRbeta CDR3 sequencing, genomic DNA from the sorted cells was extracted using the QIAGEN DNeasy Blood and Tissue Kit. High-throughput TCRbeta CDR3 sequencing was carried out commercially through immunoSEQ, with PCR amplification with bias correction and internal controls included. The original methods were these. A unique productive TCRbeta sequence was defined by the CDR3 nucleotide sequence when primers matched, and otherwise by the CDR3 amino acid sequence together with the Vbeta and Jbeta genes. To correct for sorting error, sequences found in more than one sorted population at a frequency ratio of 2:1 or less were discarded, and the remaining shared sequences were assigned to the population with the higher frequency. Sequences were defined as donor-reactive when expanded at least 5-fold in CFSE-low cells versus unstimulated cells and present at a frequency of at least 0.01% in CFSE-low cells. Jensen-Shannon divergence, calculated on the top 100 TCRbeta sequences ranked by frequency, was used to quantify repertoire divergence. For any sample with multiple sequencing runs, sorting error was corrected in each run separately before the runs were pooled. TCRdb provides this immuneACCESS table in a form limited to in-frame rearrangements. Some clones are lacking; in checked studies, under half of them reflect an unresolved V gene, and why the rest are absent is not known. That table supplies the V and J calls and clone size; D and trimming were determined from the DNA. In this sample the table shows about 66,000 clones, more than 90% of which occur a single time. The top ten constitute over 9.5% of the sample.

The time point label, as the study defines it: blood sample drawn before combined kidney and bone marrow transplant. Unstimulated Tregs (CD4+CD25+CD127-), CD4+ non-Tregs (CD4+CD25-), CD4 and CD8 cells were FACS-sorted from thawed PBMCs. The patients were 4 recipients of combined kidney and bone marrow transplants from the ITN036ST trial, and samples were available only for these trial subjects. Healthy control blood was processed to PBMCs with a Ficoll density gradient and then cryopreserved, whereas patient PBMCs were collected both before and after transplant. The sequence came from a human donor who received a combined kidney and bone marrow transplant. Rearrangement joined TRBV7-9 to TRBJ1-4; no D gene can be assigned with confidence. The sample in question was CD8+ T cells from blood, obtained before the transplant. CDR3 loop: CASSLSGLGEKLFF. The nucleotide sequence reads as follows: TGTGCCAGCAGCTTAAGCGGACTTGGGGAAAAACTGTTTTTT.